A single sample gave rise to the 23 T cell receptor beta chains below, sequenced in a study of CD8+CD57+ T cells in acquired aplastic anemia. The template used for profiling TCR beta VDJ and CDR3 was genomic DNA. MiXCR, applied by TCRdb to the reads, yields one record per CDR3 protein. The profile covers about 190,000 distinct CDR3 sequences, with roughly 56% appearing a single time and 15% to 20% taken by the ten largest. Sequenced: sorted CD4+, CD8+, or CD8+CD57+ T cells (not recorded which) from PBMCs. The receptors shown here come from a human donor in good health, serving as a control.

This clonotype was counted at least ten times. V is TRBV18 and J is TRBJ1-6; D not resolved. The CDR3 is 15 amino acids. Trimming removed 3 bases from V and 7 bases from J, with 13 bases in between. The germline CDR1 and CDR2 sequences are KGHSH and LQKENI. The CDR3 nucleotides read TGTGCCAGCTCACCTTCACAAGGAGACAATTCACCCCTCCACTTT. Translated, it gives CASSPSQGDNSPLHF.

This chain links TRBV5-5 with TRBJ1-4; D perhaps matches TRBD1 (6 bases). The CDR3 is 13 residues long. V lost 4 bases and J lost 11, with 15 bases in between. Germline V gene data show CDR1 as SGHKS and CDR2 as YYEKEE (reference sequence). CDR3: CASSGTRLGKLFF. CDR3 bases: TGTGCCAGCAGCGGGACAAGGCTGGGGAAACTGTTTTTT.

In its sample, this clonotype was seen many times. V gene TRBV25-1 combines with J gene TRBJ1-1; TRBD1 is a possible D gene (5 bases). The ends were cut back, 4 bases at V and 1 base at J, with 7 bases in the middle. Germline CDR1 reads MGHDK; CDR2 reads SYGVNS. There are 13 residues in the CDR3. CDR3 coding DNA: TGTGCCAGCAGTGGCGGGACGAACACTGAAGCTTTCTTT. Amino acids: CASSGGTNTEAFF. The variable domain in full, completed from reference TRBV25-1 and TRBJ1-1, reads EADIYQTPRYLVIGTGKKITLECSQTMGHDKMYWYQQDPGMELHLIHYSYGVNSTEKGDLSSESTVSRIRTEHFPLTLESARPSHTSQYLCASSGGTNTEAFFGQGTRLTVV.

The rearrangement joins TRBV20-1 to TRBJ2-1; D unresolved. This CDR3 contains 13 residues. V lost 0 bases and J 8 bases, leaving 11 bases between the germline ends. CDR1 DFQATT and CDR2 SNEGSKA come from the germline V gene (reference sequence). The CDR3 DNA sequence: TGCAGTGCTAGAGATTATACAACGTATGAGCAGTTCTTC. The encoded protein is CSARDYTTYEQFF.

On this clonotype itself: A read error is possible here, since a much larger clone lies one base away. The V gene is TRBV28, the J gene TRBJ2-5; no reliable D call. Germline loops: CDR1 MDHEN, CDR2 SYDVKM. The CDR3 is made up of 16 amino acids. Trimming cost V 2 bases and J 2 bases, with 15 bases left between them. The CDR3 reads CASSLGGSEEQETQYF. In nucleotides, the CDR3 is TGTGCCAGCAGTTTAGGCGGCAGCGAGGAGCAAGAGACCCAGTACTTC.

This clonotype showed up many times. V gene TRBV12-3 or TRBV12-4 combines with J gene TRBJ2-6, with TRBD2 as a possible D gene (7 bases). Trimming shortened V by 3 bases and J by 2 bases, and 11 bases separated the two germline ends. The CDR3 is made up of 16 amino acids. The CDR3 sequence: CASSFKGGPGANVLTF. The CDR3 DNA follows: TGTGCCAGCAGTTTTAAGGGGGGGCCTGGGGCCAACGTCCTGACTTTC.

This rearrangement joins TRBV2 to TRBJ2-7, with D possibly TRBD2 on 7 matching bases. Germline V lookup: CDR1 SNHLY, CDR2 FYNNEI. The CDR3 sequence is 13 residues long. The V end lost 8 bases, the J end lost 9 bases, and 20 bases lay between the germline ends. The DNA of the CDR3 is TGTGCCAGCTCACTCCAAGGGGGGGGGTTGCAGTACTTC. Protein product: CASSLQGGGLQYF. The entire variable domain, with the rest obtained from reference TRBV2 and TRBJ2-7, is as follows: EPEVTQTPSHQVTQMGQEVILRCVPISNHLYFYWYRQILGQKVEFLVSFYNNEISEKSEIFDDQFSVERPDGSNFTLKIRSTKLEDSAMYFCASSLQGGGLQYFGPGTRLTVT.

The gene calls are TRBV20-1 and TRBJ2-5, with 9 bases lining up with TRBD2. V dropped 5 bases and J dropped 3; count of bases not matched to a gene: 13. The CDR3 runs 16 residues. The V gene's germline CDR1 is DFQATT and CDR2 SNEGSKA (reference sequence). This chain's CDR3 is CSAPKGGLAGKETQYF. In nucleotides, the CDR3 is TGCAGTGCTCCGAAGGGGGGGCTAGCGGGGAAAGAGACCCAGTACTTC.

A few counts support this clonotype. The rearrangement links TRBV10-3 to TRBJ2-3; D is ambiguous. V was cut by 7 bases and J by 5 bases, with 13 bases left in between. This CDR3 spans 13 amino acids. Germline V gives CDR1 ENHRY, CDR2 SYGVKD. Written as DNA, the CDR3 is TGTGCCATCAAGGATGGCTCGGGAGATACGCAGTATTTT. Translation: CAIKDGSGDTQYF.

This clonotype was observed at least ten times. V gene TRBV10-3 combines with J gene TRBJ1-6, with 9 positions matching TRBD1. Germline assignment: CDR1 ENHRY and CDR2 SYGVKD. This CDR3 contains 13 residues. With 7 bases clipped from V and 11 bases from J, the junction kept 6 bases outside the gene matches. This chain's CDR3 is CAITGTGYPPLHF. The CDR3 DNA follows: TGTGCCATCACTGGGACAGGGTATCCACCCCTCCACTTT.

This clonotype was recorded a few times. The rearrangement uses TRBV2 and TRBJ2-1; maybe TRBD2 (6 bases). The V gene lost 5 bases and the J gene lost 3 bases, with 20 bases spanning the gap. The CDR3 runs 17 residues. Germline CDR1 SNHLY, CDR2 FYNNEI. The CDR3 sequence: CASSPVTAGLNYNEQFF. The CDR3 nucleotides are TGTGCCAGCAGTCCCGTTACCGCGGGGTTGAACTACAATGAGCAGTTCTTC.

This chain links TRBV20-1 with TRBJ2-7, with D possibly TRBD1 on 6 matching bases. Trimming removed 5 bases from V and 3 bases from J, with 8 bases in between. Germline V gene lookup returns CDR1 DFQATT and CDR2 SNEGSKA (reference sequence). The CDR3 length is 11 residues. The DNA of the CDR3 is TGCAGTGCTGGACAGATCTACGAGCAGTACTTC. The encoded protein is CSAGQIYEQYF.

This chain joins TRBV20-1 and TRBJ2-7; the D call may be TRBD1 or TRBD2 (5 bases each). Per germline, CDR1 DFQATT and CDR2 SNEGSKA (reference sequence). The length of the CDR3 is 12 residues. V lost 6 bases, J lost 6 bases, and 15 bases lay in between. The CDR3 loop reads CSAAGYRGEQYF. The CDR3 DNA sequence: TGCAGTGCGGCAGGGTACCGGGGCGAGCAGTACTTC.

The chain is built from TRBV19 and TRBJ2-6; TRBD2 aligns across 15 bases. This CDR3 comprises 17 residues. Per germline, CDR1 LNHDA and CDR2 SQIVND (reference sequence). Trimming removed 9 bases from V and 5 bases from J; junction bases left unmatched: 8. DNA for the CDR3: TGTGCCAGCAGCCGGACTAGCGGGGGGGCGCGGGCCAACGTCCTGACTTTC. Its protein product is CASSRTSGGARANVLTF.

In this sample, this clonotype turned up many times. The V gene is TRBV12-3 or TRBV12-4, the J gene TRBJ2-2; 7 bases are a match to TRBD1. The CDR3 has 18 amino acids. V shed 6 bases and J 3 bases; nucleotides not matched to a gene: 16. The CDR3 is CASRPRGRQGPHTGELFF. CDR3 DNA sequence: TGTGCCAGCAGACCGAGGGGTCGACAGGGTCCGCACACCGGGGAGCTGTTTTTT.

To note about this clonotype: Its ends do not fully match the called genes, so a read error is possible. The chain joins TRBV7-7 to TRBJ1-2, with D maybe TRBD1 (6 bases). The CDR3 is 16 amino acids. Germline V lookup: CDR1 SSHAT, CDR2 FNYEAQ (reference sequence). In DNA form, the CDR3 reads TGTGCTAGCAGCTCCGCAGGGGTAGATACGCAGTATGGCTACACCTTC. Translated, it gives CASSSAGVDTQYGYTF.

This clonotype was counted many times. V gene TRBV7-2 combines with J gene TRBJ1-3; 10 nucleotides align to TRBD1. The CDR3 runs 16 residues. V was pared by 1 base and J by 2 bases, with 2 bases of the junction left unmatched. Germline V gene data show CDR1 as SGHTA and CDR2 as FQGNSA. The CDR3 nucleotides are TGTGCCAGCAGCTTAGGGACAGGGGGGGCTGGAAACACCATATATTTT. Its protein is CASSLGTGGAGNTIYF.

The rearrangement uses TRBV5-6 and TRBJ1-1; unclear D gene. The ends were cut back, 2 bases at V and 1 base at J, with 21 bases in the middle. This CDR3 contains 18 residues. From germline, CDR1 is SGHDT and CDR2 YYEEEE. The CDR3 loop reads CASSFRAHGERTNTEAFF. The CDR3 DNA reads TGTGCCAGCAGCTTTAGAGCTCACGGGGAAAGGACGAACACTGAAGCTTTCTTT.

V gene TRBV24-1 combines with J gene TRBJ2-5, with TRBD1 matching over 7 bases. The CDR3 covers 17 residues. J lost 0 bases, V lost 4 bases, and 10 bases had no gene match. CDR1 is KGHDR and CDR2 is SFDVKD in the germline V gene. The CDR3 bases are TGTGCCACCAGTGAGGGAAGACAGGGTCTGTACCAAGAGACCCAGTACTTC. This encodes CATSEGRQGLYQETQYF.

As DNA, the CDR3 is TGTGCCACCAGCAGAGATTCGTTCCAAGAGACCCAGTACTTC. It is translated as CATSRDSFQETQYF. The V gene is TRBV15, the J gene TRBJ2-5; no clear D gene. V lost 0 bases to trimming and J lost 1 base, with 6 bases between them. The CDR3 extends over 14 amino acids. In germline, CDR1 is LNHNV, CDR2 YYDKDF (reference sequence). Variable domain in full (rest from reference TRBV15 and TRBJ2-5): DAMVIQNPRYQVTQFGKPVTLSCSQTLNHNVMYWYQQKSSQAPKLLFHYYDKDFNNEADTPDNFQSRRPNTSFCFLDIRSPGLGDTAMYLCATSRDSFQETQYFGPGTRLLVL.

At least ten counts were recorded for this clonotype. The CDR3 DNA reads as TGTGCCAGCAGCCAGGGGGGCGAGCAGTACTTC. Amino acid sequence: CASSQGGEQYF. This chain uses TRBV6-6 with TRBJ2-7; TRBD1 is a possible D gene (7 bases). Germline CDR1 reads MNHNY; CDR2 reads SVGAGI (reference sequence). Trimming cost V 6 bases and J 6 bases, with 9 bases left between them. The CDR3 loop spans 11 amino acids.

CDR3 coding DNA: TGTGCCAGCAGCCAACAGGGACTCGGCGAGCAGTACTTC. Amino acid sequence: CASSQQGLGEQYF. This chain connects TRBV7-2 to TRBJ2-7, with D possibly called TRBD1 or TRBD2 (6 bases each). Germline V gene data show CDR1 as SGHTA and CDR2 as FQGNSA. V was clipped by 5 bases and J by 6 bases, with 14 bases between them. This CDR3 spans 13 amino acids.

The chain recombines TRBV19 with TRBJ1-5; possibly TRBD1 for D (5 bases). With 3 bases removed from V and 0 bases from J, the gap between germline ends came to 30 bases. CDR1 LNHDA and CDR2 SQIVND come from the germline V gene (reference sequence). The CDR3 totals 22 residues. CDR3 amino acids: CASSMPYPRGTSILYSNQPQHF. The CDR3 DNA reads TGTGCCAGTAGTATGCCTTACCCCCGGGGCACCAGCATATTATATAGCAATCAGCCCCAGCATTTT.